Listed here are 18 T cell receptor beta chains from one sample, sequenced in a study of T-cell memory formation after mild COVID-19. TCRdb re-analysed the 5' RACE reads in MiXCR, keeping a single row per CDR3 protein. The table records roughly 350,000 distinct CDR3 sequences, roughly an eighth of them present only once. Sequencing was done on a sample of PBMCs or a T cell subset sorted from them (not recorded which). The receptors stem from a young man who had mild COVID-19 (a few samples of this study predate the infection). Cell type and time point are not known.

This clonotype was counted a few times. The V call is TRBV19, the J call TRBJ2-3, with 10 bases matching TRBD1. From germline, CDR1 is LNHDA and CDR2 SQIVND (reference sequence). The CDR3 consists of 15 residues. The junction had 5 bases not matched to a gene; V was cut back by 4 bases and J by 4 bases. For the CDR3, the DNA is TGTGCCAGTAGTAGCCCGGGACAGGGGCCAGATACGCAGTATTTT. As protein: CASSSPGQGPDTQYF.

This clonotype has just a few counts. DNA for the CDR3: TGTGCCATCAGCCGGACTAGCAGGGAGACCCAGTACTTC. Its translation: CAISRTSRETQYF. The gene calls are TRBV10-3 and TRBJ2-5, with 8 bases aligning to TRBD2. The CDR3 spans 13 residues. Trimming removed 6 bases from V and 5 bases from J; junction bases left unmatched: 5. Germline CDR1 reads ENHRY; CDR2 reads SYGVKD.

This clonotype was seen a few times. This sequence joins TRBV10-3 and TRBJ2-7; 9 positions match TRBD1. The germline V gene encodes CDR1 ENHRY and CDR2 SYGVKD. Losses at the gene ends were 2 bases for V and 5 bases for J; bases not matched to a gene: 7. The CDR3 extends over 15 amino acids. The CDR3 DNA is TGTGCCATCAGTGAGCCCAACAGGGGGCTCGACGAGCAGTACGTC. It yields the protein CAISEPNRGLDEQYV.

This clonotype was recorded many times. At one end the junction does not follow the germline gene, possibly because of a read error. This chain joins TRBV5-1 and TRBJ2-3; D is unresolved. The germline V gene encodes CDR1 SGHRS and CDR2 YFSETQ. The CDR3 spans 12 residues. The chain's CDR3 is CASSLSTDTQYF. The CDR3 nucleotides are TGTGCCAGTAGTCTATCAACAGATACGCAGTATTTT.

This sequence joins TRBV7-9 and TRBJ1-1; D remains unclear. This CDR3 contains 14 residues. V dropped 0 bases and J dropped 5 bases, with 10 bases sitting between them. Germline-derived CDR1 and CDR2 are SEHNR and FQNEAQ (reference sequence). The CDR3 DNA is TGTGCCAGCAGCTTAGCGCTGGCCCCGACTGAAGCTTTCTTT. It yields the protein CASSLALAPTEAFF.

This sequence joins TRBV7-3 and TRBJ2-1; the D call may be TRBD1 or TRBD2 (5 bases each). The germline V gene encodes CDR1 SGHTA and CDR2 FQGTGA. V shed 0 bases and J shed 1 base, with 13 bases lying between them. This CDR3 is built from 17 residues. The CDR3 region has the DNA TGTGCCAGCAGCTTAACGTCGGGACGGACTTCCTACAATGAGCAGTTCTTC. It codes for CASSLTSGRTSYNEQFF.

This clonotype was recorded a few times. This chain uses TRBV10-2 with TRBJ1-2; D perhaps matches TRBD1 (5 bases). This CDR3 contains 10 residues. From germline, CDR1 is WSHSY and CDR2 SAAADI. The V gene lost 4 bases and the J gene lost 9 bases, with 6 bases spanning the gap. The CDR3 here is CASSGGSYTF. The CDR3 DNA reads TGCGCCAGCAGTGGGGGCAGCTACACCTTC.

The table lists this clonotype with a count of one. Written as DNA, the CDR3 is TGTGCCAGCAGTCCCCCGGGGGGGGGCCGCGAGCAGTACTTC. It encodes CASSPPGGGREQYF. V gene TRBV6-5 combines with J gene TRBJ2-7; 8 bases align to TRBD2. Losses at the gene ends were 5 bases for V and 6 bases for J; bases not matched to a gene: 9. There are 14 residues in the CDR3. CDR1 and CDR2 (germline): MNHEY, SVGAGI.

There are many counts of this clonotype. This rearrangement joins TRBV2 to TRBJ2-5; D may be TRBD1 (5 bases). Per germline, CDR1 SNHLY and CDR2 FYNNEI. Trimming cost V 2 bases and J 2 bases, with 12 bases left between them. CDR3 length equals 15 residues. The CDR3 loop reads CASSEHRLKQETQYF. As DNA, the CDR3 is TGTGCCAGCAGTGAACACAGGCTCAAACAAGAGACCCAGTACTTC.

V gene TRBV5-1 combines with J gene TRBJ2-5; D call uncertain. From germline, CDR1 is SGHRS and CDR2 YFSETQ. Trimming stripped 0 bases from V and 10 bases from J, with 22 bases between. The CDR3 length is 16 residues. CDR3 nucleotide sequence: TGCGCCAGCAGCTTGGAGGGCGGTTCCCCAGCACTTGACCAGTACTTC. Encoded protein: CASSLEGGSPALDQYF.

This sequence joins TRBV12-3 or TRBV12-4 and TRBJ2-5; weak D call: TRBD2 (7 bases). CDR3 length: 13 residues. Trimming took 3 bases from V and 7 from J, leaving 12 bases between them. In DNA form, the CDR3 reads TGTGCCAGCAGTTTGGGGGGGCCAGGGACCCAGTACTTC. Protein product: CASSLGGPGTQYF.

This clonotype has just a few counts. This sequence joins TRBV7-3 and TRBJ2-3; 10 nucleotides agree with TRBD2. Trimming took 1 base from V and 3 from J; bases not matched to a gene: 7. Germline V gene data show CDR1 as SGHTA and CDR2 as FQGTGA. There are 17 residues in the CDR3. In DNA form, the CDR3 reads TGTGCCAGCAGCTTAAGAGCGCAAGCGGGGGGGACAGATACGCAGTATTTT. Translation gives CASSLRAQAGGTDTQYF.

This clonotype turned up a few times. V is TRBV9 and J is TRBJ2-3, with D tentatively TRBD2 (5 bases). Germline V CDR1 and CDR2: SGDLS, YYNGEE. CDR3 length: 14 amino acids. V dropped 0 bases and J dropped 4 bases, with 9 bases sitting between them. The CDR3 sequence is CASSVAGSADTQYF. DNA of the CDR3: TGTGCCAGCAGCGTAGCGGGGAGTGCAGATACGCAGTATTTT.

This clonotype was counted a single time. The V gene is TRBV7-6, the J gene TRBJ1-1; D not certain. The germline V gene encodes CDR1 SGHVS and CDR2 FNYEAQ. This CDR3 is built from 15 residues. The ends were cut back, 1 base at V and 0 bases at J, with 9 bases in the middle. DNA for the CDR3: TGTGCCAGCAGCTTAGAGGCAGACATGAACACTGAAGCTTTCTTT. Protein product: CASSLEADMNTEAFF.

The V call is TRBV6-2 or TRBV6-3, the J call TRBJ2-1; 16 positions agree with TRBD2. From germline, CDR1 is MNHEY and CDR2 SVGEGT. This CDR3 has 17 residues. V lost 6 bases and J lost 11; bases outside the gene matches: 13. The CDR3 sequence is CASSSSPGLAGGPKQFF. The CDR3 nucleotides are TGTGCCAGCAGCTCATCCCCGGGACTAGCGGGGGGGCCCAAGCAGTTCTTC.

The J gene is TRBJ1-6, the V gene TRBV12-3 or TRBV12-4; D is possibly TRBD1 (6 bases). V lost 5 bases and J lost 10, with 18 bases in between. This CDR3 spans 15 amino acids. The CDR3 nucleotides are TGTGCCAGCAGTCCCCAGGGGCCCCGAGCCTCACCCCTCCACTTT. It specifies CASSPQGPRASPLHF.

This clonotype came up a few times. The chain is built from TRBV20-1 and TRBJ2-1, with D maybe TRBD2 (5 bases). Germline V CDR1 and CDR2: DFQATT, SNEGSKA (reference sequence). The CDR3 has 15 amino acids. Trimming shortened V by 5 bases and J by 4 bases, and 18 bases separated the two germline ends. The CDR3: CSAPGGYRTYNEQFF. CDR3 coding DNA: TGCAGTGCTCCTGGCGGGTATAGGACGTACAATGAGCAGTTCTTC.

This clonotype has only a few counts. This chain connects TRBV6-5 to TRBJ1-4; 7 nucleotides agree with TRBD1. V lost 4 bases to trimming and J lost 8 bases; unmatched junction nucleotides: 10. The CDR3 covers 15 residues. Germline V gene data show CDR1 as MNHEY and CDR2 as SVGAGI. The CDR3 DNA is TGTGCCAGCAGTTCTTCCGACAGGGCTGGAGAAAAACTGTTTTTT. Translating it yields CASSSSDRAGEKLFF.